One sample yielded the 29 T cell receptor beta chains listed below, sequenced in a study of shared clonotypes between healthy human individuals. Assay used: immunoSEQ multiplex PCR; TCRdb lists only in-frame clones, some missing. The top ten clones hold around 0.38% of a sample with approximately 2,000,000 clones, less than 95% of them seen once. Sequenced input: naive CD4+ T cells from PBMCs. Subset reported: CD45RA+ positively selected. The receptors were sampled from a man between 18 and 29 years old in good health. Some clones in this sample may be carry-over from other donors' samples.

The chain recombines TRBV19 with TRBJ1-5, with D maybe TRBD1 (5 bases). The CDR3 extends over 16 amino acids. The germline V gene has CDR1 LNHDA and CDR2 SQIVND (reference sequence). Trimming left V 7 bases short and J 1 base short, with 17 bases between. The CDR3 DNA is TGTGCCAGTAAAGGGACGGGGGGTGTAAGCAATCAGCCCCAGCATTTT. This gives the protein CASKGTGGVSNQPQHF.

The rearrangement uses TRBV11-3 and TRBJ2-1; D gene uncertain. V was pared by 1 base and J by 9 bases, with 10 bases between. The CDR3 extends over 13 amino acids. The germline V gene has CDR1 SGHNT and CDR2 YENEEA. CDR3 sequence reads: CASSLGGWGEQFF. CDR3 nucleotides: TGTGCCAGCAGCTTAGGGGGTTGGGGTGAGCAGTTCTTC.

V gene TRBV6-1 combines with J gene TRBJ2-1; 7 bases line up with TRBD2. The CDR3 spans 13 residues. The trim removed 7 bases at V and 3 bases at J, leaving 3 bases unmatched. The germline gives CDR1 MNHNS, CDR2 SASEGT. CDR3 sequence: CASTRDYYNEQFF. DNA of the CDR3: TGTGCCAGCACCCGGGACTACTACAATGAGCAGTTCTTC.

The chain has TRBV4-1 and TRBJ1-3; TRBD1 matches at 7 bases. This CDR3 spans 15 amino acids. V lost 2 bases to trimming and J lost 1 base; unmatched junction nucleotides: 2. Germline loops: CDR1 MGHRA, CDR2 YSYEKL. The CDR3 is CASSQRTGSGNTIYF. CDR3 nucleotides: TGCGCCAGCAGCCAAAGGACAGGATCTGGAAACACCATATATTTT.

This clone was counted a single time. This chain connects TRBV5-1 to TRBJ2-6; TRBD1 matches at 9 bases. The CDR3 extends over 16 amino acids. The V segment lost 3 bases and the J segment 4 bases; nucleotides outside the gene matches: 5. Germline values: CDR1 SGHRS, CDR2 YFSETQ. The CDR3 spells CASSSQGALGANVLTF. The CDR3 nucleotides are TGCGCCAGCAGCTCACAGGGGGCGCTGGGGGCCAACGTCCTGACTTTC.

The rearrangement joins TRBV7-8 to TRBJ2-1; no clear D. From germline, CDR1 is SGHVS and CDR2 FQNEAQ. V lost 4 bases and J 7 bases, leaving 8 bases between the germline ends. The CDR3 is 12 amino acids. CDR3 amino acids: CASSSLWNEQFF. DNA for the CDR3: TGTGCCAGCAGCTCTTTGTGGAATGAGCAGTTCTTC.

The genes are TRBV19 and TRBJ1-4, with a possible D match to TRBD1 (6 bases). Trimming took off 6 bases at V and 8 bases at J, with 16 bases between the two ends. The CDR3 extends over 14 amino acids. The germline V gene encodes CDR1 LNHDA and CDR2 SQIVND (reference sequence). The CDR3 DNA sequence: TGTGCCAGTAGCCGAGGGGGGGCTGAGGAAAAACTGTTTTTT. Its translation is CASSRGGAEEKLFF.

The chain uses TRBV28 and TRBJ2-1, with a tentative D call TRBD2 (7 bases). This CDR3 region has 16 residues. Germline loops: CDR1 MDHEN, CDR2 SYDVKM. V was trimmed by 6 bases and J by 0 bases, leaving 15 bases between them. CDR3 amino acids: CASRPRGPASYNEQFF. The CDR3 DNA reads as TGTGCCAGCAGGCCGCGGGGGCCCGCCTCCTACAATGAGCAGTTCTTC.

Regarding this clone: Since no conserved phenylalanine or tryptophan closes the CDR3, a read error is the likely cause. The limits of the CDR3 on the DNA are not certain, so only TCRdb's listed CDR3 is given. The chain recombines TRBV6-4 with TRBJ1-3. From germline, CDR1 is MRHNA and CDR2 SNTAGT. Counting both end residues, the CDR3 totals 12 amino acids. This CDR3 is CASSLIRGPTAS.

The chain employs TRBV28 and TRBJ2-5; 15 bases match TRBD2. CDR3 length: 21 amino acids. V lost 3 bases and J lost 2; bases outside the gene matches: 16. CDR1 and CDR2 from the germline V gene are MDHEN and SYDVKM. In DNA, the CDR3 is TGTGCCAGCAGTTTTGGAGGGGCCAAAGGACTAGCGGGAGGGTGGCAAGAGACCCAGTACTTC. As protein: CASSFGGAKGLAGGWQETQYF.

This chain uses TRBV2 with TRBJ2-3; 11 nucleotides line up with TRBD1. The CDR3 is made up of 14 amino acids. The trim removed 3 bases at V and 5 bases at J, leaving 1 base unmatched. Germline V gene lookup returns CDR1 SNHLY and CDR2 FYNNEI. The CDR3: CASSDGTGGDTQYF. As DNA, the CDR3 is TGTGCCAGCAGTGACGGGACAGGGGGAGATACGCAGTATTTT.

This clone is a singleton in its sample. The chain uses TRBV27 and TRBJ2-7; maybe TRBD2 (6 bases). V was pared by 5 bases and J by 0 bases, with 17 bases between. The CDR3 is 16 residues long. CDR1 is MNHEY, CDR2 SMNVEV, per germline (reference sequence). CDR3 region: CASSPTEAGSSYEQYF. DNA for the CDR3: TGTGCCAGCAGTCCCACCGAGGCGGGAAGCTCCTACGAGCAGTACTTC.

The chain has TRBV5-4 and TRBJ2-1; D may be TRBD2 (6 bases). The CDR3 length is 16 residues. CDR1 is SGHNT, CDR2 YYREEE, per germline (reference sequence). Trimming took off 4 bases at V and 0 bases at J, with 14 bases between the two ends. The CDR3 DNA reads TGTGCCAGCAGCGGGGGACTTTATAGCTCCTACAATGAGCAGTTCTTC. Protein: CASSGGLYSSYNEQFF.

V gene TRBV5-1 combines with J gene TRBJ2-3; D tentatively reads TRBD1 or TRBD2 (6 bases each). Germline-derived CDR1 and CDR2 are SGHRS and YFSETQ. The V end lost 9 bases, the J end lost 2 bases, and 16 bases lay between the germline ends. The CDR3 runs to 14 residues. The CDR3 protein is CATSRGGPTDTQYF. The CDR3 DNA reads TGCGCCACTTCCCGAGGGGGGCCCACAGATACGCAGTATTTT.

J is TRBJ1-1 and V is TRBV5-6; D unclear. Trimming pared 4 bases from V and 3 bases from J, leaving 10 bases between. This CDR3 spans 13 amino acids. Per the germline V gene, CDR1 is SGHDT and CDR2 is YYEEEE. The chain's CDR3 is CASSLAAYTEAFF. The CDR3 bases are TGTGCCAGCAGCCTGGCAGCATACACTGAAGCTTTCTTT.

The genes are TRBV28 and TRBJ1-4, with D possibly matching TRBD1 (5 bases). CDR3 size: 13 residues. Germline V gives CDR1 MDHEN, CDR2 SYDVKM. V lost 5 bases and J 10 bases, leaving 14 bases between the germline ends. As DNA, the CDR3 is TGTGCCAGCAGTCAGCAGGGATTAGGAAAACTGTTTTTT. As protein: CASSQQGLGKLFF.

This clone was seen a single time. This chain links TRBV15 with TRBJ1-2; D possibly corresponds to TRBD1 (5 bases). The ends were cut back, 0 bases at V and 12 bases at J, with 14 bases in the middle. The CDR3 is made up of 13 amino acids. Germline CDR1 LNHNV, CDR2 YYDKDF (reference sequence). Here the CDR3 DNA reads TGTGCCACCAGCAGAGATCGGGGCAGAGGTGACACCTTC. Translated, it gives CATSRDRGRGDTF.

The chain links TRBV6-5 to TRBJ2-7; 13 nucleotides align to TRBD2. Germline CDR1 reads MNHEY; CDR2 reads SVGAGI. The CDR3 sequence is 14 residues long. The V and J ends lost 5 bases and 5 bases, in that order; junction bases with no gene match: 3. CDR3 DNA: TGTGCCAGCAGTAGGACTAGCGGGAGAAACGAGCAGTACTTC. It translates to CASSRTSGRNEQYF.

This clone was recorded only once. The chain couples TRBV5-4 to TRBJ2-7, with TRBD1 matching 8 bases. Losses at the gene ends were 4 bases for V and 3 bases for J; bases not matched to a gene: 6. Looked up from germline, CDR1 is SGHNT and CDR2 is YYREEE (reference sequence). The CDR3 runs to 14 residues. The CDR3 is CASSARQGHYEQYF. CDR3 nucleotides: TGTGCCAGCAGCGCCCGACAGGGGCACTACGAGCAGTACTTC. Drawing the rest from reference TRBV5-4 and TRBJ2-7, the complete variable domain is ETGVTQSPTHLIKTRGQQVTLRCSSQSGHNTVSWYQQALGQGPQFIFQYYREEENGRGNFPPRFSGLQFPNYSSELNVNALELDDSALYLCASSARQGHYEQYFGPGTRLTVT.

V usage is TRBV6-1 and J usage is TRBJ2-7; 8 positions agree with TRBD2. V lost 10 bases and J lost 3; bases outside the gene matches: 8. The germline V gene encodes CDR1 MNHNS and CDR2 SASEGT. This CDR3 comprises 13 residues. This chain's CDR3 is CATGGASGYEQYF. DNA of the CDR3: TGTGCCACCGGGGGGGCTAGCGGCTACGAGCAGTACTTC.

This clone has only one observation. This chain joins TRBV7-3 and TRBJ2-3, with 8 positions matching TRBD2. The CDR3 is 15 residues long. Unmatched junction bases numbered 6, after V lost 5 bases and J lost 2 bases. Germline V gene lookup returns CDR1 SGHTA and CDR2 FQGTGA. CDR3 nucleotide sequence: TGTGCCAGCAGCCCGGGACTAGGACTCACAGATACGCAGTATTTT. Translated: CASSPGLGLTDTQYF.

This chain links TRBV9 with TRBJ2-3, with D hard to call. The CDR3 extends over 15 amino acids. The V and J ends lost 2 bases and 0 bases respectively, with 10 bases between them. Germline-derived CDR1 and CDR2 are SGDLS and YYNGEE. CDR3 nucleotide sequence: TGTGCCAGCAGCGTTGAAACTTATAGCACAGATACGCAGTATTTT. Translation gives CASSVETYSTDTQYF. Filled out from reference TRBV9 and TRBJ2-3, the complete variable domain reads DSGVTQTPKHLITATGQRVTLRCSPRSGDLSVYWYQQSLDQGLQFLIQYYNGEERAKGNILERFSAQQFPDLHSELNLSSLELGDSALYFCASSVETYSTDTQYFGPGTRLTVL.

V gene TRBV5-5 combines with J gene TRBJ1-4; a possible D gene is TRBD1 (5 bases). Trimming pared 4 bases from V and 7 bases from J, leaving 14 bases between. There are 14 residues in the CDR3. Germline V lookup: CDR1 SGHKS, CDR2 YYEKEE (reference sequence). The CDR3 nucleotides are TGTGCCAGCAGCCTTCGGGGGAGGAGTGAAAAACTGTTTTTT. Translation gives CASSLRGRSEKLFF.

The rearrangement uses TRBV10-3 and TRBJ1-3, with D possibly matching TRBD1 (6 bases). Per the germline V gene, CDR1 is ENHRY and CDR2 is SYGVKD. This CDR3 has 18 residues. Trimming shortened V by 4 bases and J by 2 bases, and 21 bases separated the two germline ends. The CDR3 here is CAISGSRGRGTTGNTIYF. Written as DNA, the CDR3 is TGTGCCATCAGTGGGTCGCGGGGGAGGGGGACAACTGGAAACACCATATATTTT.

The CDR3 DNA reads as TGCGCCAGCAGAAACCTATATGGCGGGAGCTCCTACGAGCAGTACTTC. Its translation: CASRNLYGGSSYEQYF. The V call is TRBV5-1, the J call TRBJ2-5, with TRBD2 identical over 7 bases. The end of the DNA aligns better with TRBJ2-7, so the J call may be wrong. The germline gives CDR1 SGHRS, CDR2 YFSETQ. There are 16 residues in the CDR3.

The rearrangement links TRBV5-6 to TRBJ2-2, with 9 bases fitting TRBD1. CDR3 size: 16 residues. Germline V CDR1 and CDR2: SGHDT, YYEEEE. The V segment lost 3 bases and the J segment 6 bases; nucleotides outside the gene matches: 9. The CDR3 is CASSSSLGTGSGELFF. The CDR3 coding sequence is TGTGCCAGCAGCTCCTCTCTCGGGACAGGGTCCGGGGAGCTGTTTTTT.

The sample holds one count of this clone. The rearrangement joins TRBV5-4 to TRBJ2-2; 10 bases fit TRBD2. The length of the CDR3 is 16 residues. With 4 bases clipped from V and 0 bases from J, the junction kept 3 bases outside the gene matches. Per germline, CDR1 SGHNT and CDR2 YYREEE (reference sequence). CDR3 DNA sequence: TGTGCCAGCAGCGAAGGACTAGCGGCGAACACCGGGGAGCTGTTTTTT. Amino acid sequence: CASSEGLAANTGELFF.

The rearrangement links TRBV14 to TRBJ2-3; D might be TRBD1 or TRBD2, each matching 5 bases. Germline V gene lookup returns CDR1 SGHDN and CDR2 FVKESK. This CDR3 spans 15 amino acids. Trimming removed 0 bases from V and 3 bases from J, with 10 bases in between. The CDR3 DNA is TGTGCCAGCAGCCAAGATCGGGGCAGAACAGATACGCAGTATTTT. Encoded protein: CASSQDRGRTDTQYF. The full variable domain, its missing parts supplied by reference TRBV14 and TRBJ2-3, is EAGVTQFPSHSVIEKGQTVTLRCDPISGHDNLYWYRRVMGKEIKFLLHFVKESKQDESGMPNNRFLAERTGGTYSTLKVQPAELEDSGVYFCASSQDRGRTDTQYFGPGTRLTVL.

This rearrangement joins TRBV7-9 to TRBJ1-4; D may be TRBD1 (6 bases). V was pared by 5 bases and J by 4 bases, with 20 bases between. The CDR3 spans 17 residues. The germline V gene encodes CDR1 SEHNR and CDR2 FQNEAQ (reference sequence). Written as DNA, the CDR3 is TGTGCCAGCAGCCGTCCTTTAACACAGGGAGATAATGAAAAACTGTTTTTT. It translates to CASSRPLTQGDNEKLFF.